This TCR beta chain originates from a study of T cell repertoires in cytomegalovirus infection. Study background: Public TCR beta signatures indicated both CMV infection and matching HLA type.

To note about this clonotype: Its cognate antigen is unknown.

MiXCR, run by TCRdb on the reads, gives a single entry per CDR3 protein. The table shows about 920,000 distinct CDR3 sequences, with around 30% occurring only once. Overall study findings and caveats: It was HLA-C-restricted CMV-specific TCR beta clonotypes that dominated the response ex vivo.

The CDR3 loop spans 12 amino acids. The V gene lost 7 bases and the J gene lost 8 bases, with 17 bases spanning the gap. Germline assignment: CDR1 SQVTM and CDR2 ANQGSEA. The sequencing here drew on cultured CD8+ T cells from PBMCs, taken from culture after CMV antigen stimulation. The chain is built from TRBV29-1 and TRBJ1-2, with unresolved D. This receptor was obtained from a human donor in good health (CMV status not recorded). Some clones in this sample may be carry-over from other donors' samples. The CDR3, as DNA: TGCAGCGCCCGTACCGGCAACGGAGGCTACACCTTC. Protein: CSARTGNGGYTF.